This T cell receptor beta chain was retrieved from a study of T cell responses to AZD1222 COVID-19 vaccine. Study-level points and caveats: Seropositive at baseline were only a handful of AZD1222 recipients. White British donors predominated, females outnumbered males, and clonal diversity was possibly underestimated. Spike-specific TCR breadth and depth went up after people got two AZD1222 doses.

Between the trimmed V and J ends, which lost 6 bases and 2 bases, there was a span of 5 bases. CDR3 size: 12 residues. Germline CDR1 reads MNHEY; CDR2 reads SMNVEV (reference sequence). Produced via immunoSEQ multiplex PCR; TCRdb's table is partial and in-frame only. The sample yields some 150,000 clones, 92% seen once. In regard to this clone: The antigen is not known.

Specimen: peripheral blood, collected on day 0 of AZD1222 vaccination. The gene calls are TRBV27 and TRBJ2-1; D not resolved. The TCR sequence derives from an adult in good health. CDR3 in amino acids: CASRQTYNEQFF. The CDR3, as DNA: TGTGCCAGCAGGCAGACCTACAATGAGCAGTTCTTC.